This T cell receptor (beta chain) was obtained from a study of human T cells and chemical hapten exposure. Study information: A mostly female patient group had alopecia areata, totalis or universalis.

Unique molecular identifiers were attached to individual cDNA molecules within the library. TCRdb fed the RACE reads into MiXCR, producing one record per CDR3 protein. Of 85,000 to 90,000 distinct CDR3 sequences detected, roughly a tenth appear once; the ten largest clones hold around 4%. This clonotype was recorded many times. Time point noted: pre-sensitization, week 0. Specified treatment: therapeutic diphenylcyclopropenone sensitization with weekly scalp DPC. CDR1 is GTSNPN and CDR2 is SVGIG in the germline V gene (reference sequence). The CDR3 has 15 residues. With 1 base removed from V and 6 bases from J, the gap between germline ends came to 13 bases.

The TCR originated in a woman between 35 and 50 years old with alopecia areata. Some clones in this sample may be carry-over from other donors' samples. The chain has TRBV30 and TRBJ1-6; unclear D gene. This sample comprised whole blood, obtained in connection with sensitization to the hapten diphenylcyclopropenone (DPC). The CDR3, as DNA: TGTGCCTGGAGTGGACGCTCCTGGAGTAATTCACCCCTCCACTTT. Amino acids: CAWSGRSWSNSPLHF.